This T cell receptor (beta chain) was found in a study of blood T cells in healthy people across ages. Sample-barcoded 5' priming and a J-beta primer mix drove a second PCR of about 7 to 12 cycles. Each of the cDNA molecules was tagged by a template-switch adaptor with 12 random nucleotides. TCRdb used MiXCR to reprocess the 5' RACE reads, holding one entry per CDR3 protein. The data show about 1.7 million distinct CDR3 sequences, 28% seen once. The CDR3 has 15 residues. Germline CDR1 and CDR2: DFQATT and SNEGSKA (reference sequence). Study-level points and caveats: With donor CMV status unknown, expanded clonotype changes were possibly confounded. Fewer expanded clones and more diversity marked long-lived versus aged donors.

About this clonotype itself: The antigen remains undetermined. The junction differs from germline at one of its ends, possibly a read error.

The study isolated at least 6 million PBMCs from each sample. The chain recombines TRBV20-1 with TRBJ1-1, with TRBD1 identical over 8 bases. Sample: blood. This clonotype was sampled from a woman aged 25 to 39 in good health. The DNA for the CDR3 is TGCAGTGCCCGGAGGGGGACAGGTTGGGACACTGGAGCTTTCTTT. This translates into CSARRGTGWDTGAFF.